This TCR beta chain is drawn from a study of tumor-infiltrating lymphocytes in primary liver carcinoma. For the study at large: Sample yields of productive TCRbeta reads, ranging from roughly 3.65 to 8 million, were similar across tissue types. Findings of the study overall: Present in all five tumor regions were only about 8-24% of the top clones.

Starting material of 400 to 600 ng total RNA yielded TCR beta cDNA via a constant-region primer. Modified slightly, ARM-PCR produced TCR beta libraries over three nested multiplex PCR rounds. Rounds one and two of PCR, each of about 10 cycles, were primed with TRBV1-TRBV30 forward primers and a C-beta reverse primer. One entry per CDR3 protein, called by TCRdb with MiXCR from the multiplex PCR reads. The sample includes about 21,000 distinct CDR3 sequences, approximately 70% of them seen just once. A note on this clonotype: Antigen: not known. One end of the junction fails to match germline, which may point to a read error.

There are 16 residues in the CDR3. CDR1 and CDR2 from the germline V gene are SGHAT and FQNNGV. Bulk tissue was left unsorted, and RNA and DNA were co-extracted from about 19-30 mg of it. V usage is TRBV11-2 and J usage is TRBJ2-1, with 9 positions matching TRBD2. The sample was liver tumor tissue from sampling region 1. Subset noted: tumor region T1, superior pole. This clonotype originated in a man aged 40-49 years with primary liver carcinoma and hepatitis B virus infection. This CDR3 reads CASSLEPLAGMNEQFF. CDR3 DNA sequence: TGTGCTAGCAGCTTAGAGCCTCTAGCGGGAATGAATGAGCAGTTCTTC.